A selection of T cell receptor beta chains follows, all from one sample in a study of vaccination effects on CD4 cells after COVID-19. Assay: immunoSEQ multiplex PCR; the TCRdb copy retains only in-frame clones and omits some. The sample contains 60,000 to 85,000 clones, 74% of which appear only once. What these receptors recognize is not known. Material: CD4+ T cells from PBMCs cultured with HCoV-229E spike peptides, obtained after COVID-19 vaccination. These receptors were collected from a human donor who received a COVID-19 vaccine. Both conserved end residues are part of each CDR3. D genes are given only for firm matches. Expanded clones are given a class, and other clones once, few, many or no size at all.

v_call: TRBV7-2
j_call: TRBJ2-3
d_call: TRBD1
clone_size: -
cdr3_nt: TGTGCCAGCAGCCCGAACAGGGGGAGCACAGATACGCAGTATTTT
cdr3_aa: CASSPNRGSTDTQYF

v_call: TRBV2
j_call: TRBJ2-1
d_call: TRBD1
clone_size: few
cdr3_nt: TGTGCCAGCAGTGGGGACAGGGGGCACAATGAGCAGTTCTTC
cdr3_aa: CASSGDRGHNEQFF

v_call: TRBV6-5
j_call: TRBJ1-2
d_call: -
clone_size: -
cdr3_nt: TGTGCCAGCAACAACAGGGACAATGGCTACACCTTC
cdr3_aa: CASNNRDNGYTF

v_call: TRBV4-2
j_call: TRBJ2-2
d_call: TRBD2
clone_size: -
cdr3_nt: TGTGCCAGCAGCCAAGCGGGGGGTGACACCGGGGAGCTGTTTTTT
cdr3_aa: CASSQAGGDTGELFF

v_call: TRBV30
j_call: TRBJ1-6
d_call: -
clone_size: -
cdr3_nt: TGTGCCTGGAGTTTAGGACGTAGCTCCTATAATTCACCCCTCCACTTT
cdr3_aa: CAWSLGRSSYNSPLHF

v_call: TRBV10-3
j_call: TRBJ2-3
d_call: -
clone_size: -
cdr3_nt: TGTGCCATCAGTGAGTCGGCCTCGGGGGCCGGGAAAGATACGCAGTATTTT
cdr3_aa: CAISESASGAGKDTQYF

v_call: TRBV5-1
j_call: TRBJ2-3
d_call: TRBD2
clone_size: -
cdr3_nt: TGCGCCAGCAGCCTTCCCAGCGGGGGGGCAGATACGCAGTATTTT
cdr3_aa: CASSLPSGGADTQYF

v_call: TRBV18
j_call: TRBJ2-3
d_call: -
clone_size: -
cdr3_nt: TGTGCCAGCTCACAAACCGGGTTGGGCGGTCCAGATACGCAGTATTTT
cdr3_aa: CASSQTGLGGPDTQYF

v_call: TRBV5-8
j_call: TRBJ1-6
d_call: -
clone_size: -
cdr3_nt: TGTGCCAGCATCAGAACACGTACTTCACCCCTCCACTTT
cdr3_aa: CASIRTRTSPLHF

v_call: TRBV7-2
j_call: TRBJ1-5
d_call: TRBD1
clone_size: -
cdr3_nt: TGTGCCAGCAGCAACCGGACAGGCTGGAATCAGCCCCAGCATTTT
cdr3_aa: CASSNRTGWNQPQHF

v_call: TRBV19
j_call: TRBJ2-5
d_call: TRBD2
clone_size: -
cdr3_nt: TGTGCCAGTAGTAACCGGGGGGGAAAAGAGACCCAGTACTTC
cdr3_aa: CASSNRGGKETQYF

v_call: TRBV6-5
j_call: TRBJ2-1
d_call: TRBD2
clone_size: -
cdr3_nt: TGTGCCAGCAGTTACTTGGGGCGGGGGGCTTACAATGAGCAGTTCTTC
cdr3_aa: CASSYLGRGAYNEQFF

v_call: TRBV18
j_call: TRBJ2-5
d_call: -
clone_size: once
cdr3_nt: TGTGCCAGCTCACCAACACCGGGGCCCGAGACCCAGTACTTC
cdr3_aa: CASSPTPGPETQYF

v_call: TRBV18
j_call: TRBJ2-3
d_call: -
clone_size: -
cdr3_nt: TGTGCCAGCTCACCCGAACTTAGCACAGATACGCAGTATTTT
cdr3_aa: CASSPELSTDTQYF

v_call: TRBV7-8
j_call: TRBJ1-1
d_call: -
clone_size: -
cdr3_nt: TGTGCCAGCAGCTTTGTGGAATTAAGCACTGAAGCTTTCTTT
cdr3_aa: CASSFVELSTEAFF

v_call: TRBV5-8
j_call: TRBJ1-1
d_call: -
clone_size: -
cdr3_nt: TGTGCCAGCCCGAATATACCGGGGGACCCTCCTCGCCCTGAAGCTTTCTTT
cdr3_aa: CASPNIPGDPPRPEAFF

v_call: TRBV24-1
j_call: TRBJ2-6
d_call: TRBD1
clone_size: -
cdr3_nt: TGTGCCACCAGTGACCGGACAGGGAAGAACTCTGGGGCCAACGTCCTGACTTTC
cdr3_aa: CATSDRTGKNSGANVLTF

v_call: TRBV7-9
j_call: TRBJ1-1
d_call: -
clone_size: -
cdr3_nt: TGTGCCAGCAGCCGACCCGGGGTCGTTCTGAACACTGAAGCTTTCTTT
cdr3_aa: CASSRPGVVLNTEAFF

v_call: TRBV6-5
j_call: TRBJ1-1
d_call: TRBD1
clone_size: -
cdr3_nt: TGTGCCAGGTCTCTCACAGGGGAGGAGACTGAAGCTTTCTTT
cdr3_aa: CARSLTGEETEAFF

v_call: TRBV6-6
j_call: TRBJ1-1
d_call: -
clone_size: -
cdr3_nt: TGTGCCAGCAGCCGGCAGCAGGGGACCGTAGACTTT
cdr3_aa: CASSRQQGTVDF